The 32 T cell receptor beta chains reported below all come from one sample, sequenced in a study of blood T cells in healthy people across ages. For the second PCR, which ran for 7 to 11 cycles, a sample-barcoded 5' primer and a J-beta primer mix were used. TCRdb itself ran the 5' RACE reads through MiXCR, one entry per CDR3 protein. Of roughly 680,000 distinct CDR3 sequences in the sample, 45% to 60% are singletons; the top ten hold approximately 15%. The sequenced material came from blood. The receptors originated from a woman of 80 years or more in good health.

This clonotype occurred many times. This sequence joins TRBV28 and TRBJ2-7, with D hard to call. The germline gives CDR1 MDHEN, CDR2 SYDVKM. The CDR3 totals 12 residues. Trimming removed 9 bases from V and 4 bases from J, with 13 bases in between. CDR3 nucleotide sequence: TGTGCCAGTACCGCGGCCAGATACGAGCAGTACTTC. The encoded protein is CASTAARYEQYF. Together with reference TRBV28 and TRBJ2-7, the CDR3 gives the full variable domain: DVKVTQSSRYLVKRTGEKVFLECVQDMDHENMFWYRQDPGLGLRLIYFSYDVKMKEKGDIPEGYSVSREKKERFSLILESASTNQTSMYLCASTAARYEQYFGPGTRLTVT.

This clonotype turned up a few times. This chain uses TRBV30 with TRBJ2-1; D possibly corresponds to TRBD2 (5 bases). The CDR3 sequence is 12 residues long. The V and J ends lost 2 bases and 10 bases respectively, with 12 bases between them. CDR1 and CDR2 from the germline V gene are GTSNPN and SVGIG (reference sequence). Here the CDR3 DNA reads TGTGCCTGGAGTTCAACCGGAGGAGAGCAGTTCTTC. It specifies CAWSSTGGEQFF.

The chain has TRBV5-5 and TRBJ1-1; D perhaps matches TRBD1 (6 bases). The CDR3 is 13 residues long. V lost 4 bases and J 5 bases, leaving 12 bases between the germline ends. Germline-derived CDR1 and CDR2 are SGHKS and YYEKEE (reference sequence). CDR3 DNA sequence: TGTGCCAGCAGCATCCGAGGGGGGACTGAAGCTTTCTTT. Its translation is CASSIRGGTEAFF.

The table lists this clonotype with a few counts. Written as DNA, the CDR3 is TGTGCCAGCTCACTCACGCAGTCAATTTACGAGCAGTACTTC. Its translation is CASSLTQSIYEQYF. V gene TRBV18 combines with J gene TRBJ2-7; D unclear. There are 14 residues in the CDR3. V lost 4 bases and J 4 bases, leaving 14 bases between the germline ends. CDR1 is KGHSH and CDR2 is LQKENI in the germline V gene.

This chain connects TRBV15 to TRBJ2-5; TRBD1 aligns across 7 bases. The CDR3 has 13 residues. CDR1 is LNHNV and CDR2 is YYDKDF in the germline V gene (reference sequence). With V trimmed by 6 bases and J by 5 bases, 6 bases remained unmatched. The CDR3 DNA follows: TGTGCCACCAGTAGGATACAGGGGGAGACCCAGTACTTC. Amino acid sequence: CATSRIQGETQYF.

The chain uses TRBV18 and TRBJ2-1, with 14 bases aligning to TRBD2. CDR1 and CDR2 (germline): KGHSH, LQKENI. The CDR3 sequence is 16 residues long. V lost 3 bases to trimming and J lost 2 bases; unmatched junction nucleotides: 0. DNA of the CDR3: TGTGCCAGCTCACCGGGACTAGCGGGGGCCTACAATGAGCAGTTCTTC. Its translation is CASSPGLAGAYNEQFF.

The table lists this clonotype with many counts. The chain links TRBV3-1 to TRBJ2-1, with 8 nucleotides matching TRBD1. This CDR3 spans 15 amino acids. V shed 0 bases, J shed 6 bases, and the junction held 4 bases outside the gene matches. The germline V gene encodes CDR1 LGHDT and CDR2 YNNKEL (reference sequence). The CDR3 is CASSQDRGLSNEQFF. The DNA of the CDR3 is TGTGCCAGCAGCCAAGACAGGGGGCTAAGCAATGAGCAGTTCTTC.

This chain links TRBV27 with TRBJ2-1, with D unclear. With the DNA end fitting TRBJ2-7 better, the J assignment may be wrong. The CDR3 contains 13 residues. The germline V gene has CDR1 MNHEY and CDR2 SMNVEV (reference sequence). The CDR3 nucleotides read TGTGCCAGCAGTTTATCGGGTCGCAACGAGCAGTACTTC. Translation: CASSLSGRNEQYF.

CDR3 nucleotide sequence: TGTGCCAGCAGCCAGGAAGGGCCACCAAGGGGGCCTAATGAAAAACTGTTTTTT. It specifies CASSQEGPPRGPNEKLFF. The chain combines TRBV3-1 with TRBJ1-4; 7 bases agree with TRBD1. CDR3 length: 18 amino acids. V trimming: 3 bases; J trimming: 3 bases; junction bases outside the gene matches: 13. Germline loops: CDR1 LGHDT, CDR2 YNNKEL (reference sequence).

This clonotype was detected ten times or more. A read error may explain this, as a much larger clone is one base away. The genes are TRBV25-1 and TRBJ2-5; TRBD2 aligns across 10 bases. CDR1 and CDR2 from the germline V gene are MGHDK and SYGVNS. The CDR3 is 15 residues long. V shed 6 bases and J 11 bases; nucleotides not matched to a gene: 15. The chain's CDR3 is CASSSSGGAVNEQYF. In DNA form, the CDR3 reads TGTGCCAGCAGCTCCAGCGGGGGGGCCGTTAATGAGCAGTACTTC.

The chain recombines TRBV6-5 with TRBJ2-1; 8 bases fit TRBD1. Looked up from germline, CDR1 is MNHEY and CDR2 is SVGAGI. Trimming removed 6 bases from V and 1 base from J; junction bases left unmatched: 5. The CDR3 has 15 residues. This CDR3 reads CASRTGVLSYNEQFF. As DNA, the CDR3 is TGTGCCAGCAGGACAGGGGTTCTGTCCTACAATGAGCAGTTCTTC.

As to this clonotype: Mismatch with germline at one junction end may stem from a read error. This chain uses TRBV28 with TRBJ2-1; 9 bases match TRBD1. CDR1 and CDR2 from the germline V gene are MDHEN and SYDVKM. This CDR3 comprises 16 residues. The CDR3 region has the DNA TGTGTCAGCATACTAGCCGGGACAGGGTCATACAATGAGCAGTTCTTC. The encoded protein is CVSILAGTGSYNEQFF.

The rearrangement links TRBV7-2 to TRBJ2-7, with D uncertain. This CDR3 is built from 13 residues. Germline V CDR1 and CDR2: SGHTA, FQGNSA. V shed 1 base and J shed 5 bases, with 9 bases lying between them. The CDR3 region is CASSLVPRNEQYF. DNA for the CDR3: TGTGCCAGCAGCTTAGTTCCCAGGAACGAGCAGTACTTC.

Notes on this clonotype: A much larger clone lies a single base off, so this may be a read error. The chain uses TRBV20-1 and TRBJ2-6; no definite D call. Germline assignment: CDR1 DFQATT and CDR2 SNEGSKA (reference sequence). The CDR3 spans 14 residues. V was shortened by 7 bases and J by 1 base, with 11 bases between the two germline ends. Written as DNA, the CDR3 is TGCAGTGTTCCAAAGGCGTCTGGGGCCAACGTCCTGACTTTC. Its protein is CSVPKASGANVLTF.

This clonotype was counted a few times. The gene calls are TRBV12-3 or TRBV12-4 and TRBJ1-1, with TRBD1 identical over 7 bases. The ends lost 6 bases at V and 8 bases at J; junction bases unmatched: 6. The CDR3 length is 12 residues. The CDR3 region has the DNA TGTGCCAGCAGCTCTGGGACAGTAGAAGCTTTCTTT. Protein sequence: CASSSGTVEAFF.

In the case of this clonotype: With a much larger clone just one base away, this may be a read error. The CDR3 bases are TGTGCCTGGAGACGGAACGTGGGTGAGCAGTTCTTC. As protein: CAWRRNVGEQFF. This chain connects TRBV30 to TRBJ2-1; D is uncertain. The germline V gene encodes CDR1 GTSNPN and CDR2 SVGIG (reference sequence). Between the trimmed V and J ends, which lost 3 bases and 9 bases, there was a span of 12 bases. The CDR3 runs 12 residues.

Turning to this clonotype: A much larger clone sits a single nucleotide away, making a read error possible. The CDR3 here is CASRLWTGQKTQYF. The CDR3 nucleotides read TGTGCCAGCAGGTTATGGACAGGGCAAAAGACCCAGTACTTC. The chain recombines TRBV27 with TRBJ2-5, with 8 bases identical to TRBD1. The CDR3 has 14 residues. CDR1 and CDR2 from the germline V gene are MNHEY and SMNVEV (reference sequence).

A remark on this clonotype: It may be a read error: a sequence one base away is much more abundant. V usage is TRBV7-9 and J usage is TRBJ1-5; unclear D gene. CDR3 length equals 14 residues. V shed 5 bases and J shed 6 bases, with 14 bases lying between them. From germline, CDR1 is SEHNR and CDR2 FQNEAQ (reference sequence). The CDR3 DNA reads as TGTGCCAGCAGCCCCGGACCGGGAGGTCAGCCCCAGCATTTT. This sequence encodes CASSPGPGGQPQHF.

This clonotype was seen a single time. V is TRBV10-3 and J is TRBJ1-2, with 7 bases that match TRBD1. V shed 6 bases, J shed 8 bases, and the junction held 6 bases outside the gene matches. Germline V CDR1 and CDR2: ENHRY, SYGVKD. There are 12 residues in the CDR3. This CDR3 is CAIRTGDDGYTF. CDR3 sequence (DNA): TGTGCCATCAGAACAGGGGACGACGGCTACACCTTC.

The chain recombines TRBV28 with TRBJ2-3, with a tentative D call TRBD1 (6 bases). The CDR3 length is 14 residues. With 3 bases removed from V and 6 bases from J, the gap between germline ends came to 13 bases. Germline V gene data show CDR1 as MDHEN and CDR2 as SYDVKM. In DNA, the CDR3 is TGTGCCAGCAGTTTTACAGGGAGCGTGGATACGCAGTATTTT. Its protein product is CASSFTGSVDTQYF.

Here the CDR3 reads CSVERGPAPLGGYTF. The DNA for the CDR3 is TGCAGCGTTGAACGGGGGCCAGCCCCCTTGGGTGGCTACACCTTC. The chain combines TRBV29-1 with TRBJ1-2, with D maybe TRBD1 (6 bases). The CDR3 sequence is 15 residues long. Trimming took off 2 bases at V and 7 bases at J, with 20 bases between the two ends. CDR1 is SQVTM and CDR2 is ANQGSEA in the germline V gene.

A note on this clonotype: It may be a read error: a sequence one base away is much more abundant. The genes are TRBV20-1 and TRBJ2-1; unclear D gene. This CDR3 is built from 15 residues. Germline values: CDR1 DFQATT, CDR2 SNEGSKA (reference sequence). CDR3 DNA sequence: TGCAGTGCTAGAGATCGTGTTAGGGCAGGAAATGAGGAGTTCTTC. Translation: CSARDRVRAGNEEFF.

The chain employs TRBV4-1 and TRBJ2-2; no reliable D call. V was cut by 0 bases and J by 5 bases, with 7 bases left in between. This CDR3 spans 14 amino acids. Germline-derived CDR1 and CDR2 are MGHRA and YSYEKL. The CDR3 sequence: CASSQEHRTGELFF. The CDR3 DNA follows: TGCGCCAGCAGCCAAGAGCACAGAACCGGGGAGCTGTTTTTT.

This clonotype was observed once. V is TRBV7-2 and J is TRBJ2-3; 7 nucleotides align to TRBD1. The ends lost 5 bases at V and 4 bases at J; junction bases unmatched: 6. CDR3 length: 14 amino acids. Germline-derived CDR1 and CDR2 are SGHTA and FQGNSA. CDR3 sequence (DNA): TGTGCCAGCAGCCTCGACAGGGCGGCAGATACGCAGTATTTT. Its translation is CASSLDRAADTQYF. Drawing the rest from reference TRBV7-2 and TRBJ2-3, the complete variable domain is GAGVSQSPSNKVTEKGKDVELRCDPISGHTALYWYRQSLGQGLEFLIYFQGNSAPDKSGLPSDRFSAERTGGSVSTLTIQRTQQEDSAVYLCASSLDRAADTQYFGPGTRLTVL.

The rearrangement uses TRBV29-1 and TRBJ1-4; 7 nucleotides line up with TRBD1. The length of the CDR3 is 14 residues. The V segment lost 5 bases and the J segment 2 bases; nucleotides outside the gene matches: 5. Germline V gene sequence: CDR1 SQVTM, CDR2 ANQGSEA. The CDR3 DNA reads as TGCAGCGTTCTAGCAGGGGGTACTAATGAAAAACTGTTTTTT. Encoded protein: CSVLAGGTNEKLFF.

This clonotype was seen ten or more times. The chain couples TRBV10-3 to TRBJ2-3; perhaps TRBD1 as D (5 bases). Germline V gives CDR1 ENHRY, CDR2 SYGVKD. CDR3 length equals 13 residues. V lost 5 bases and J 1 base, leaving 7 bases between the germline ends. Here the CDR3 reads CAISTRGTDTQYF. The DNA for the CDR3 is TGTGCCATCAGTACCAGGGGCACAGATACGCAGTATTTT.

The chain carries TRBV7-3 and TRBJ2-7; weak D call: TRBD1 (5 bases). Trimming left V 7 bases short and J 3 bases short, with 22 bases between. Germline values: CDR1 SGHTA, CDR2 FQGTGA. CDR3 length: 16 residues. This CDR3 is CASTPWLGHGYYEQYF. The CDR3 DNA follows: TGTGCCAGCACCCCATGGCTCGGACACGGATACTACGAGCAGTACTTC.

This chain connects TRBV29-1 to TRBJ2-1; no clear D gene. The germline CDR1 and CDR2 sequences are SQVTM and ANQGSEA. Trimming took 8 bases from V and 8 from J, leaving 10 bases between them. The CDR3 has 10 residues. The CDR3 DNA is TGCAGCTCCCAATCGGATGAGCAGTTCTTC. Translated, it gives CSSQSDEQFF.

This sequence joins TRBV28 and TRBJ2-4; no clear D. Germline V lookup: CDR1 MDHEN, CDR2 SYDVKM. V lost 4 bases, J lost 13 bases, and 14 bases lay in between. This CDR3 is 12 amino acids long. CDR3 residues: CASSSNLREQYF. CDR3 coding DNA: TGTGCCAGCAGTTCAAACTTACGTGAGCAGTACTTC. The whole variable domain, filled in from reference TRBV28 and TRBJ2-4, reads DVKVTQSSRYLVKRTGEKVFLECVQDMDHENMFWYRQDPGLGLRLIYFSYDVKMKEKGDIPEGYSVSREKKERFSLILESASTNQTSMYLCASSSNLREQYFGAGTRLSVL.

For the CDR3, the DNA is TGTGCCAGCAGCTTTGTAGGTAGGGTAGGGCAAGAGACCCAGTACTTC. It encodes CASSFVGRVGQETQYF. V gene TRBV5-6 combines with J gene TRBJ2-5; no firm D call. V lost 2 bases and J 2 bases, leaving 16 bases between the germline ends. The CDR3 is 16 amino acids. Germline CDR1 is SGHDT and CDR2 is YYEEEE.

This clonotype was seen just once. The chain is built from TRBV14 and TRBJ1-1; TRBD1 is a possible D gene (5 bases). This CDR3 contains 15 residues. Germline lookup yields CDR1 SGHDN and CDR2 FVKESK. V lost 3 bases to trimming and J lost 9 bases, with 20 bases between them. Here the CDR3 reads CASSQTQVYRGKAFF. As DNA, the CDR3 is TGTGCCAGCAGCCAGACCCAGGTGTATCGGGGGAAAGCTTTCTTT. Complete variable domain (other parts from reference TRBV14 and TRBJ1-1): EAGVTQFPSHSVIEKGQTVTLRCDPISGHDNLYWYRRVMGKEIKFLLHFVKESKQDESGMPNNRFLAERTGGTYSTLKVQPAELEDSGVYFCASSQTQVYRGKAFFGQGTRLTVV.

The rearrangement joins TRBV6-1 to TRBJ2-5, with D possibly matching TRBD1 (5 bases). V dropped 4 bases and J dropped 0 bases, with 9 bases sitting between them. The CDR3 spans 14 residues. Germline V lookup: CDR1 MNHNS, CDR2 SASEGT. Here the CDR3 DNA reads TGTGCCAGCAGTGTGATGACAGACCAAGAGACCCAGTACTTC. The encoded protein is CASSVMTDQETQYF.